The clone carrying this T cell receptor (beta chain) appeared a few times. These data originate in a study of blood T cell repertoires in COVID-19. Background on the study: Collection of acute and convalescent COVID-19 samples took place in the United States, Italy and Spain.

Trimming removed 5 bases from V and 7 bases from J, with 14 bases in between. The CDR3 length is 13 residues. Germline CDR1 and CDR2: MNHEY and SVGEGT. Seattle patients were enrolled during active infection and followed longitudinally. In the original processing: Estimates of nucleated cell counts were drawn from the amplification of reference gene primers. The assay was immunoSEQ multiplex PCR, and TCRdb's table has in-frame clones only and misses some. That table supplies the V and J calls and clone size; D and trimming were determined from the DNA. The sample contains hundreds of thousands of clones, approximately 88% of which appear only once.

Sequencing used peripheral blood. The TCR comes from a woman aged 25-40 years with COVID-19, enrolled during active disease. This rearrangement joins TRBV6-2 or TRBV6-3 to TRBJ1-1; D may be TRBD1 (5 bases). The CDR3 DNA reads TGTGCCAGCAGTCGAGGGACTTACTTTGAAGCTTTCTTT. Its translation: CASSRGTYFEAFF.